The rows below give T cell receptor beta chains drawn from one sample of a study of T cell responses to AZD1222 COVID-19 vaccine. Measured with immunoSEQ multiplex PCR; TCRdb has only the in-frame clones, and not every one. The profile shows some 110,000 clones, roughly 87% of them singletons. This specimen was peripheral blood, taken on day 0 of AZD1222 vaccination. These receptors were collected from an adult in good health. CDR3s include the opening cysteine and the closing phenylalanine or tryptophan. Fields, in order: D gene, J gene, V gene, clone size, CDR3 DNA, CDR3 protein. D genes are given only for firm matches. Clone sizes are given selectively: once, few, many, or a class where the clone is expanded.

- TRBJ2-7 TRBV20-1 - TGCAGTGCTAGTAGGAGGGAGCAGTACTTC CSASRREQYF
- TRBJ1-2 TRBV4-1 - TGCGCCAGCAGCCAAGATCTAGGCGGTACAAACTATGGCTACACCTTC CASSQDLGGTNYGYTF
TRBD1 TRBJ1-6 TRBV11-2 few TGTGCCAGCAGCTTACAAAATCCGGGACAGCGATCCTATAATTCACCCCTCCACTTT CASSLQNPGQRSYNSPLHF
TRBD1 TRBJ1-2 TRBV27 - TGTGCCAGCAGTTTTGAGACAGGGGGTAGCTACACCTTC CASSFETGGSYTF
- TRBJ2-7 TRBV5-1 - TGCGCCAGCAGCTTTGAATCTGGTTTGAACGAGCAGTACTTC CASSFESGLNEQYF
- TRBJ1-1 TRBV12-3/TRBV12-4 large TGTGCCAGCAGTGCCGGGCCAAACACTGAAGCTTTCTTT CASSAGPNTEAFF
- TRBJ1-5 TRBV5-1 - TGCGCCAGCAGGGAGGGAGGCAGTGGGCCCCAGCATTTT CASREGGSGPQHF
- TRBJ2-7 TRBV6-2/TRBV6-3 - TGTGCCAGCAGTCGTGCCTACGAGCAGTACTTC CASSRAYEQYF
TRBD2 TRBJ2-3 TRBV4-1 - TGCGCCAGCAGCCAAGGACTAGCGGGTTCCACAGATACGCAGTATTTT CASSQGLAGSTDTQYF
- TRBJ2-1 TRBV7-9 - TGTGCCAGCAGCTTCGTCGGAAGGGACGGGGATGAGCAGTTCTTC CASSFVGRDGDEQFF
- TRBJ2-4 TRBV5-6 few TGTGCCAGCAGCGTCCAAGGATCTGGGATTGCCATTCAGTACTTC CASSVQGSGIAIQYF
- TRBJ2-1 TRBV18 - TGTGCCAGCTCACGGGGGACTCTCAGCTCCTACAATGAGCAGTTCTTC CASSRGTLSSYNEQFF
- TRBJ2-7 TRBV28 - TGTGCCAGCAGTCCCCCATACTACGAGCAGTACTTC CASSPPYYEQYF
TRBD1 TRBJ1-1 TRBV7-2 - TGTGCCAGCAGCTTAACCGGGACAGGGGTAATGGCGGAAGCTTTCTTT CASSLTGTGVMAEAFF
TRBD2 TRBJ2-1 TRBV4-1 - TGCGCCAGCAGCCAGTACCTTAGCGGGGCTTCCTACAATGAGCAGTTCTTC CASSQYLSGASYNEQFF
- TRBJ1-6 TRBV30 - TGTGCCTGGAGTGACGGAGATTCACCCCTCCACTTT CAWSDGDSPLHF
- TRBJ1-1 TRBV11-3 - TGTGCCAGCAGCTCGGACACTTCTAACACTGAAGCTTTCTTT CASSSDTSNTEAFF
TRBD2 TRBJ2-5 TRBV20-1 - TGCAGTGCTAGTACTAGCGGACACCAAGAGACCCAGTACTTC CSASTSGHQETQYF
- TRBJ2-2 TRBV19 - TGTGCCAGTAGTCGTCTACAGGGAAACACCGGGGAGCTGTTTTTT CASSRLQGNTGELFF
- TRBJ2-2 TRBV27 - TGTGCCAGCAGTTATACGAACACCGGGGAGCTGTTTTTT CASSYTNTGELFF
- TRBJ1-3 TRBV9 - TGTGCCAGCAGTCCGGTTGTGAGAGGAAACACCATATATTTT CASSPVVRGNTIYF
- TRBJ1-1 TRBV7-2 - TGTGCCAGCAGCTTATTAGCAGGGGCGAACACTGAAGCTTTCTTT CASSLLAGANTEAFF
- TRBJ1-2 TRBV29-1 few TGCAGCGCCACTGAGGAGGGGGTAAGGGTTTCAGGCTACACCTTC CSATEEGVRVSGYTF
TRBD2 TRBJ2-7 TRBV13 - TGTGCCAGCAGCTTTAGCGGGGCCGCCTACGAGCAGTACTTC CASSFSGAAYEQYF
- TRBJ1-2 TRBV10-3 - TGTGCCATCAGTGAAGGGGAAGATGGCTACACCTTC CAISEGEDGYTF
- TRBJ1-4 TRBV6-1 - TGTGCCAGCAGTGAATATTGGGAGGGCTCCAATAATGAAAAACTGTTTTTT CASSEYWEGSNNEKLFF
- TRBJ1-3 TRBV27 - TGTGCCAGCAGCCGGGGGGGAGTGGGAAACACCATATATTTT CASSRGGVGNTIYF
TRBD1 TRBJ1-2 TRBV13 - TGTGCCAGCAGCACGGGACAGGGGAACTATGGCTACACCTTC CASSTGQGNYGYTF
- TRBJ1-2 TRBV13 - TGTGCCAGCAGCAGGGGCTCGGGCGGCTACACCTTC CASSRGSGGYTF
- TRBJ2-7 TRBV3-1/TRBV3-2 - TGTGCCAGCAGCCAATCTCTTCGGAGTACCTCCTACGAGCAGTACTTC CASSQSLRSTSYEQYF